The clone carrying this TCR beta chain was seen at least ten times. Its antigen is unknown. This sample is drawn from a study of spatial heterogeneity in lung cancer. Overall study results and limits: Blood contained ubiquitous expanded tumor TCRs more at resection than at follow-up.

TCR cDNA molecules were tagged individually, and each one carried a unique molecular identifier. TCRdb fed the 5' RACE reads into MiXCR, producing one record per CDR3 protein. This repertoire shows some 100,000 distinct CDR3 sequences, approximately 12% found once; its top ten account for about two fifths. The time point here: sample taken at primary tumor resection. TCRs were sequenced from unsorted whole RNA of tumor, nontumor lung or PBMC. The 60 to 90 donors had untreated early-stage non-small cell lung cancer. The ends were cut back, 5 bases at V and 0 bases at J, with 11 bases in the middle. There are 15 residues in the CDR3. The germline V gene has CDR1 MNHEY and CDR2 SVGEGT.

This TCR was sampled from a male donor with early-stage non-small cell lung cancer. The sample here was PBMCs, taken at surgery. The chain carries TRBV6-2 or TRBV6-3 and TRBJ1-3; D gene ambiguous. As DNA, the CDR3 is TGTGCCAGCAGTAACTACCAGGTCTCTGGAAACACCATATATTTT. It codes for CASSNYQVSGNTIYF.